This T cell receptor (beta chain) appears in the sequencing data of a study of T cells in Graves' hyperthyroidism and ophthalmopathy. Study results and caveats: A model of 13 V-J pairs discriminated ophthalmopathy from stable hyperthyroidism.

About this clonotype itself: Its antigen is as yet unknown.

Amplified regions were TCR beta CDR3 sequences from RNA transcripts. Initially, a first-round RT-PCR of the TCR CDR3 employed the HTBI primer set. TCRdb recomputed calls from the multiplex PCR reads with MiXCR, one row per CDR3 protein. The repertoire holds around 340,000 distinct CDR3 sequences, with 15% to 20% as singletons. Germline assignment: CDR1 MNHEY and CDR2 SVGAGI. This CDR3 spans 14 amino acids. Trimming shortened V by 0 bases and J by 5 bases, and 11 bases separated the two germline ends. Material: blood. The rearrangement joins TRBV6-5 to TRBJ2-7, with a possible D match to TRBD1 (5 bases). This receptor was obtained from a woman aged 40 to 50 with Graves' ophthalmopathy. CDR3 region: CASSYSGPRDEQYF. The CDR3 nucleotides read TGTGCCAGCAGTTACTCGGGTCCCAGGGACGAGCAGTACTTC.